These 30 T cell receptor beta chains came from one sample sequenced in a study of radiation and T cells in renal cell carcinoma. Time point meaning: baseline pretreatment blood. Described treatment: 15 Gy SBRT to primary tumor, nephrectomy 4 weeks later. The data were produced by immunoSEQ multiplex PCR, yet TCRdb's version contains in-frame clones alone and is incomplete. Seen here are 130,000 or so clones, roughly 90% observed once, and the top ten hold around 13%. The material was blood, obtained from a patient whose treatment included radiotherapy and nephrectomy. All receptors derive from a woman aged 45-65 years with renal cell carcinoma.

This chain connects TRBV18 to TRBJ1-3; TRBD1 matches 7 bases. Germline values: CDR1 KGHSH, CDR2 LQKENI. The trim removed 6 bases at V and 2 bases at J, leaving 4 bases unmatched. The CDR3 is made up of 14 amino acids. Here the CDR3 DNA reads TGTGCCAGCTCCCTCGACAGGGCTGGAAACACCATATATTTT. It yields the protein CASSLDRAGNTIYF.

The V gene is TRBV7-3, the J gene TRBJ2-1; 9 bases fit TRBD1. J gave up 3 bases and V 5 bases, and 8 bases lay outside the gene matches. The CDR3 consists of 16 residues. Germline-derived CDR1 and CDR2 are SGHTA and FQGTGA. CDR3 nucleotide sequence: TGTGCCAGCAGCCGTTCGGGACAGGGATACTACAATGAGCAGTTCTTC. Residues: CASSRSGQGYYNEQFF.

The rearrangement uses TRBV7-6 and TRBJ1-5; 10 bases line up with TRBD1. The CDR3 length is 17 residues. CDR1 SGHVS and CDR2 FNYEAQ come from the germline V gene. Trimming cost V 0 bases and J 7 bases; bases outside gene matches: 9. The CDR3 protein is CASSLAPGTGEGQPQHF. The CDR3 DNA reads TGTGCCAGCAGCTTAGCGCCCGGGACAGGGGAGGGCCAGCCCCAGCATTTT.

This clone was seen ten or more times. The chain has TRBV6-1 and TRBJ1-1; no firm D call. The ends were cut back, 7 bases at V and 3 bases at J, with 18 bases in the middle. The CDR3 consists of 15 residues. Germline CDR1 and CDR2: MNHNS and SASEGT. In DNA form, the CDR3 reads TGTGCCAGCAAAGACCACCGAGAGACCTACACTGAAGCTTTCTTT. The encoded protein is CASKDHRETYTEAFF.

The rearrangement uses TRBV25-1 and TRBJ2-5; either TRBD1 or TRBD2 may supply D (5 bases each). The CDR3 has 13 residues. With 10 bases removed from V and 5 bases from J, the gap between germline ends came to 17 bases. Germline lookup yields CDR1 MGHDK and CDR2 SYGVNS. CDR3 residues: CATTPGWGETQYF. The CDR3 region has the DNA TGTGCCACCACCCCCGGGTGGGGGGAGACCCAGTACTTC.

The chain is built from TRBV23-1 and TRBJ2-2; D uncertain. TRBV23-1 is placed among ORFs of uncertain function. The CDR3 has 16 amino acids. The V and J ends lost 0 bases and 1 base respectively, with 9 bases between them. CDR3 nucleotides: TGCGCCAGCAGTCAATCAGTCAGACTGAACACCGGGGAGCTGTTTTTT. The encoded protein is CASSQSVRLNTGELFF.

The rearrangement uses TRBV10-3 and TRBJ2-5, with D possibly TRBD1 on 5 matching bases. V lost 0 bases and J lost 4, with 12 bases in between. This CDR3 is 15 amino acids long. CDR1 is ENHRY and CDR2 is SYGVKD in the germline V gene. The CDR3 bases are TGTGCCATCAGTGAGTCGTGGAAAGGGGTAGAGACCCAGTACTTC. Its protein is CAISESWKGVETQYF.

For the CDR3, the DNA is TGTGCCATCAGTGAGGACGGATCGAACACCGGGGAGCTGTTTTTT. This translates into CAISEDGSNTGELFF. The chain recombines TRBV10-3 with TRBJ2-2, with no clear D. Per germline, CDR1 ENHRY and CDR2 SYGVKD. Deletions cut 2 bases from V and 0 bases from J, with 7 bases between. This CDR3 region has 15 residues.

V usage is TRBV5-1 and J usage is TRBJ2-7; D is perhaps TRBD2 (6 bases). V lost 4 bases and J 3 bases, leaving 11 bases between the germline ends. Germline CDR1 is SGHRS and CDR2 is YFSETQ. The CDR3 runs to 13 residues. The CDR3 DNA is TGCGCCAGCAGCGTCCGGACTAACTACGAGCAGTACTTC. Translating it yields CASSVRTNYEQYF.

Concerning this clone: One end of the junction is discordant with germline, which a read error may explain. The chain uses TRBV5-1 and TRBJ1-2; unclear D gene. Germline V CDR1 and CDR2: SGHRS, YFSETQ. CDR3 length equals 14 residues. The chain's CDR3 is CASSSLDTNYGCTF. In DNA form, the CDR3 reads TGCGCCAGCAGCTCTTTAGATACAAACTATGGCTGCACCTTC.

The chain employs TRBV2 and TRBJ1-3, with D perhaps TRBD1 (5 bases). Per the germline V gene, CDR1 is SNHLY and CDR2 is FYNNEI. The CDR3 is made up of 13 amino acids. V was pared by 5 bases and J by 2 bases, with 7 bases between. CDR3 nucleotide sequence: TGTGCCAGCAGTCAGGGAGCTGGAAACACCATATATTTT. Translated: CASSQGAGNTIYF.

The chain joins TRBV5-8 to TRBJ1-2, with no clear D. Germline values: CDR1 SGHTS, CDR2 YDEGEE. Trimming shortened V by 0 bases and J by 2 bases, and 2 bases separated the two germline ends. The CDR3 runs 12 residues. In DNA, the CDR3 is TGTGCCAGCAGCTTGGAAAACTATGGCTACACCTTC. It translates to CASSLENYGYTF.

The CDR3 loop reads CATLNRGTGREKLFF. CDR3 coding DNA: TGTGCCACCCTGAACCGGGGGACAGGTCGGGAAAAACTGTTTTTT. The V gene is TRBV19, the J gene TRBJ1-4, with 8 bases aligning to TRBD1. The CDR3 runs 15 residues. After removal of 10 bases from V and 8 bases from J, the junction contained 15 bases not matched to a gene. Germline V gene sequence: CDR1 LNHDA, CDR2 SQIVND (reference sequence).

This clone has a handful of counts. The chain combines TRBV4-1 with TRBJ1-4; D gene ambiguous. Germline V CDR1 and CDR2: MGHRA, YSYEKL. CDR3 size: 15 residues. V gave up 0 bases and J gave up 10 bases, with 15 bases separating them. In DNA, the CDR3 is TGCGCCAGCAGCCAAGATTTGACGGGAGGAGGAAAACTGTTTTTT. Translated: CASSQDLTGGGKLFF.

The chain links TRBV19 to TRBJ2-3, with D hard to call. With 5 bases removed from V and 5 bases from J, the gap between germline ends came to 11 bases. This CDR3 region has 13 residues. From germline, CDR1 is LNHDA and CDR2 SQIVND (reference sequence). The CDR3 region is CASSARLGDTQYF. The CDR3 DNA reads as TGTGCCAGTAGTGCCCGTCTAGGAGATACGCAGTATTTT.

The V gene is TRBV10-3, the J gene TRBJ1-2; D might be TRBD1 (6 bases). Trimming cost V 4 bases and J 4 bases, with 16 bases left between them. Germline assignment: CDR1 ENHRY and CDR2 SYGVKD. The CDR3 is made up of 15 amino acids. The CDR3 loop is CAISAEGGPGYGYTF. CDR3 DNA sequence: TGTGCCATCAGTGCAGAAGGGGGGCCTGGCTATGGCTACACCTTC.

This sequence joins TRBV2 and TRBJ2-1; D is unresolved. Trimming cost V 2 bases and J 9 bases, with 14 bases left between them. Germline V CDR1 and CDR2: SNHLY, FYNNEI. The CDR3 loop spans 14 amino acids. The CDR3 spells CASSESPNSSEQFF. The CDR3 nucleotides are TGTGCCAGCAGTGAATCCCCCAATTCCAGTGAGCAGTTCTTC.

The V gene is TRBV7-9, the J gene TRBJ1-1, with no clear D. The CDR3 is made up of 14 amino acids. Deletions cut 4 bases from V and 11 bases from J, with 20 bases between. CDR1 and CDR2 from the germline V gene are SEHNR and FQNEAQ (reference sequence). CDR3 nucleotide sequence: TGTGCCAGCAGCTCCGGGGATACCTTGAGAATGGCTTTCTTT. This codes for CASSSGDTLRMAFF.

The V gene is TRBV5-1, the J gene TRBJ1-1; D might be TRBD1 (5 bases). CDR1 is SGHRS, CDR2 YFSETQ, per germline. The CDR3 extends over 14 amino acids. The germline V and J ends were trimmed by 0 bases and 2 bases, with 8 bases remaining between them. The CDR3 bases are TGCGCCAGCAGCTTGGCCAGGGACAACACTGAAGCTTTCTTT. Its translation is CASSLARDNTEAFF. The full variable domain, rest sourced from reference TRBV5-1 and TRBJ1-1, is KAGVTQTPRYLIKTRGQQVTLSCSPISGHRSVSWYQQTPGQGLQFLFEYFSETQRNKGNFPGRFSGRQFSNSRSEMNVSTLELGDSALYLCASSLARDNTEAFFGQGTRLTVV.

The CDR3 region has the DNA TGTGCCAGCAGCCTTAGCTCCAGGGTTGAAGCTTTCTTT. Its protein product is CASSLSSRVEAFF. This chain connects TRBV7-2 to TRBJ1-1; possibly TRBD1 for D (5 bases). The V and J ends lost 5 bases and 7 bases respectively, with 14 bases between them. Per the germline V gene, CDR1 is SGHTA and CDR2 is FQGNSA. The length of the CDR3 is 13 residues.

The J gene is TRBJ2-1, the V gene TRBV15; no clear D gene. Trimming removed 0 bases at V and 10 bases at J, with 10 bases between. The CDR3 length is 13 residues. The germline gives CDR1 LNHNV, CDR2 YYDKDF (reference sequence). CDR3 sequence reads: CATSRDLEEEQFF. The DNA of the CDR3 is TGTGCCACCAGCAGAGATCTAGAGGAGGAGCAGTTCTTC.

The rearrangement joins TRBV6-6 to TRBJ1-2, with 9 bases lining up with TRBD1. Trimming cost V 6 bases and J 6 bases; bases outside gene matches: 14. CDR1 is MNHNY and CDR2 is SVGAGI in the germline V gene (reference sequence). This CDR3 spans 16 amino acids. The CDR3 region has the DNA TGTGCCAGCAGGCAACCCCCGGGACAGGGAGGGAATGGCTACACCTTC. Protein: CASRQPPGQGGNGYTF.

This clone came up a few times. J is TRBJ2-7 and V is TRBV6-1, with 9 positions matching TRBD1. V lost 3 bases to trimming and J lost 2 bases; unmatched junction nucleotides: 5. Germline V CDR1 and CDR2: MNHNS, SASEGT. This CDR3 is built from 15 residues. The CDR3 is CASSELGTGPYEQYF. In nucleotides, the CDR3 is TGTGCCAGCAGTGAGTTGGGGACAGGGCCCTACGAGCAGTACTTC.

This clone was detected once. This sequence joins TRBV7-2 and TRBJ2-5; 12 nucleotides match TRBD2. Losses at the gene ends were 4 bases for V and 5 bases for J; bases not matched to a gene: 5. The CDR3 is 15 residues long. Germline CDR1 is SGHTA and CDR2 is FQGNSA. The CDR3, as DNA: TGTGCCAGCAGCTCGACTAGCGGGGGAGGCGAGACCCAGTACTTC. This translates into CASSSTSGGGETQYF.

The CDR3 region is CASSPSPVMNTEAFF. The CDR3 DNA sequence: TGCGCCAGCAGCCCCTCTCCAGTTATGAACACTGAAGCTTTCTTT. The rearrangement uses TRBV5-1 and TRBJ1-1; D remains unclear. Germline V gives CDR1 SGHRS, CDR2 YFSETQ. Deletions cut 4 bases from V and 0 bases from J, with 13 bases between. CDR3 size: 15 residues.

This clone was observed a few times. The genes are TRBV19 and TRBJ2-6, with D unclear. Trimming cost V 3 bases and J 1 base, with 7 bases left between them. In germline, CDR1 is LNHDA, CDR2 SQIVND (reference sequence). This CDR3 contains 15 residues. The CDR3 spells CASSIFGSGANVLTF. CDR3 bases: TGTGCCAGTAGTATTTTCGGTTCTGGGGCCAACGTCCTGACTTTC.

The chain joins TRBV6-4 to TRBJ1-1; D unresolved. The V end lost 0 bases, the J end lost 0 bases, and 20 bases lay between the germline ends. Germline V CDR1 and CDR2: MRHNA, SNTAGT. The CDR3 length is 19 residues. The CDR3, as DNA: TGTGCCAGCAGTGACTCGATTGTAGTTTTAGATTCAATGAACACTGAAGCTTTCTTT. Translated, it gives CASSDSIVVLDSMNTEAFF.

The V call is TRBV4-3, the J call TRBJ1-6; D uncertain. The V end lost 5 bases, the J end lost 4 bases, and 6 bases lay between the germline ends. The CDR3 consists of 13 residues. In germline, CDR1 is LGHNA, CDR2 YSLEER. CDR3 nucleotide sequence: TGCGCCAGCAGCGGGCGGTATAATTCACCCCTCCACTTT. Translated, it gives CASSGRYNSPLHF.

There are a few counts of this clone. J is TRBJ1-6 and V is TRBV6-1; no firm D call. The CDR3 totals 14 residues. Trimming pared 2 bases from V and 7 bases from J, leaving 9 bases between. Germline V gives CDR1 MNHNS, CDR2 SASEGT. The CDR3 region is CASSEHGNNSPLHF. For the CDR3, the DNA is TGTGCCAGCAGTGAACACGGGAACAATTCACCCCTCCACTTT.

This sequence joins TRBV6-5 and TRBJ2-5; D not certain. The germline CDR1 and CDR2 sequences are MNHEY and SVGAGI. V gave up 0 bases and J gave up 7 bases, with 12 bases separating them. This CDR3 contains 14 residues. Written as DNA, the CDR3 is TGTGCCAGCAGTTACTCTACGGACGGCCCGACCCAGTACTTC. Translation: CASSYSTDGPTQYF.